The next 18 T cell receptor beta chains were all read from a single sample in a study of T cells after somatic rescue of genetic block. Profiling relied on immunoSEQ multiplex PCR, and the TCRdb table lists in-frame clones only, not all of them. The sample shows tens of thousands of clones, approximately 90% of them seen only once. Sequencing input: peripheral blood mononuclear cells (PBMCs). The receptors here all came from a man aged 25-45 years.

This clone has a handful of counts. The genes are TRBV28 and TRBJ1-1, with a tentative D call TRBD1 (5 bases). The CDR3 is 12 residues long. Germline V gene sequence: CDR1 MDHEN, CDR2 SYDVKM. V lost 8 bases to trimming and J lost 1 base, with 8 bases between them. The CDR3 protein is CASDRQNTEAFF. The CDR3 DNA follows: TGTGCCAGCGACAGACAGAACACTGAAGCTTTCTTT.

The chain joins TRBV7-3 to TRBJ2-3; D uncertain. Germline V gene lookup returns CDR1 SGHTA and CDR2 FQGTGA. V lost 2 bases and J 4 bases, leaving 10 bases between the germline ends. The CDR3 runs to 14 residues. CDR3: CASSLLAGPDTQYF. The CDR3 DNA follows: TGTGCCAGCAGCTTATTAGCAGGACCAGATACGCAGTATTTT.

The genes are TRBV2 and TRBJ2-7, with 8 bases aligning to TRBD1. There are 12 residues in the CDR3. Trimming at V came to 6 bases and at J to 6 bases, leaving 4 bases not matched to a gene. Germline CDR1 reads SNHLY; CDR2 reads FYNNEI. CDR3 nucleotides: TGTGCCAGCAGGAGACAGGGGAGCGAGCAGTACTTC. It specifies CASRRQGSEQYF.

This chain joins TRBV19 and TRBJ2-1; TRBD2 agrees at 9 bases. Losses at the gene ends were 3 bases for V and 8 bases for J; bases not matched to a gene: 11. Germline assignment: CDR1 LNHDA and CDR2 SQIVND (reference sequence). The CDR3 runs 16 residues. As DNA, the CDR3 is TGTGCCAGTAGTATTATGGCGGGAGGGGGAAGCGATGAGCAGTTCTTC. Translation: CASSIMAGGGSDEQFF.

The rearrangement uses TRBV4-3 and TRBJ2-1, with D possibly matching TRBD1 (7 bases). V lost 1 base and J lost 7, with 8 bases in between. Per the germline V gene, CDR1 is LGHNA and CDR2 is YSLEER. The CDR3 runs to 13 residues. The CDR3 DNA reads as TGCGCCAGCAGCCAAGCAGGGGGGAATGAGCAGTTCTTC. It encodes CASSQAGGNEQFF.

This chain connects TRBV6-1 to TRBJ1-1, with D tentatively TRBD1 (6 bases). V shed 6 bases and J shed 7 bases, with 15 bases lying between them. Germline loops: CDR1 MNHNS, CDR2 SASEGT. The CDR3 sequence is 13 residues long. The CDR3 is CASRAQGRFEAFF. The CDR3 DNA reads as TGTGCCAGCAGAGCACAGGGTAGGTTTGAAGCTTTCTTT.

The CDR3 sequence is CASSPQGTGADTQYF. The CDR3 bases are TGTGCCAGCTCACCACAGGGGACGGGGGCAGATACGCAGTATTTT. The chain carries TRBV18 and TRBJ2-3; the D gene is possibly TRBD2 (6 bases). V gave up 1 base and J gave up 4 bases, with 12 bases separating them. The CDR3 sequence is 15 residues long. Germline CDR1 reads KGHSH; CDR2 reads LQKENI.

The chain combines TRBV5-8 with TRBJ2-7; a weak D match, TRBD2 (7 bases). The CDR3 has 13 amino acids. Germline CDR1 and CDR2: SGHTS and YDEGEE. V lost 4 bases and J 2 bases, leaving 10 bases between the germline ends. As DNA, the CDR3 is TGTGCCAGCAGCCCCGGGGGGCCCTACGAGCAGTACTTC. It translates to CASSPGGPYEQYF.

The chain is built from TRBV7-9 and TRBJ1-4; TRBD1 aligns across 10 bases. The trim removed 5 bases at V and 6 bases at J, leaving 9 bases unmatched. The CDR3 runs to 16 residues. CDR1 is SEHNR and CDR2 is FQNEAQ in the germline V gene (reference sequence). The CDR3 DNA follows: TGTGCCAGCAGCACACCTCGACAGGGGGCGTATGAAAAACTGTTTTTT. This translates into CASSTPRQGAYEKLFF.

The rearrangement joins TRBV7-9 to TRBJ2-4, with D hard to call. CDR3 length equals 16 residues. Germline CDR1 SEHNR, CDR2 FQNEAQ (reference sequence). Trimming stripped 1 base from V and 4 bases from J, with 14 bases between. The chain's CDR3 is CASSLERVRGKNIQYF. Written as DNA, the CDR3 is TGTGCCAGCAGCTTAGAGAGAGTGAGAGGTAAAAACATTCAGTACTTC.

CDR3 amino acids: CASSPSGAAYGYTF. Written as DNA, the CDR3 is TGTGCCAGCAGCCCCTCCGGGGCGGCATATGGCTACACCTTC. The genes are TRBV2 and TRBJ1-2, with TRBD1 as a possible D gene (5 bases). Between the trimmed V and J ends, which lost 6 bases and 5 bases, there was a span of 16 bases. The V gene's germline CDR1 is SNHLY and CDR2 FYNNEI. This CDR3 comprises 14 residues.

The CDR3 sequence: CASSERTSRTDTQYF. The DNA of the CDR3 is TGTGCCAGCAGTGAAAGGACTTCTCGCACAGATACGCAGTATTTT. The chain is built from TRBV25-1 and TRBJ2-3, with TRBD2 as a possible D gene (5 bases). Trimming pared 2 bases from V and 1 base from J, leaving 10 bases between. The V gene's germline CDR1 is MGHDK and CDR2 SYGVNS. This CDR3 is built from 15 residues.

The CDR3 coding sequence is TGTGCCAGCAGTTTTGGGACAGGGCATAAACAGCCCCAGCATTTT. This translates into CASSFGTGHKQPQHF. The chain uses TRBV28 and TRBJ1-5; 9 bases align to TRBD1. The CDR3 contains 15 residues. V lost 3 bases, J lost 7 bases, and 7 bases stayed unmatched. From germline, CDR1 is MDHEN and CDR2 SYDVKM.

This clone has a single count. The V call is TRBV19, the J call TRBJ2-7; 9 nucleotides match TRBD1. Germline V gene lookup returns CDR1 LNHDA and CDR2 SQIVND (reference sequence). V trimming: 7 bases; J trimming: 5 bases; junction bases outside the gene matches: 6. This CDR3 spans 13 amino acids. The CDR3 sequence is CASIGQGLNEQYF. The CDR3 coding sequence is TGTGCCAGTATCGGACAGGGGCTAAACGAGCAGTACTTC. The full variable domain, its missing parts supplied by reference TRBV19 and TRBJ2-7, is DGGITQSPKYLFRKEGQNVTLSCEQNLNHDAMYWYRQDPGQGLRLIYYSQIVNDFQKGDIAEGYSVSREKKESFPLTVTSAQKNPTAFYLCASIGQGLNEQYFGPGTRLTVT.

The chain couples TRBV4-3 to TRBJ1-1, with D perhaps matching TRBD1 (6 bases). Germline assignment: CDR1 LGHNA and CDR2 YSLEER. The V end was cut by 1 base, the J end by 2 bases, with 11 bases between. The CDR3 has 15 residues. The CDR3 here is CASSQARGPNTEAFF. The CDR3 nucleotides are TGCGCCAGCAGCCAAGCCCGGGGGCCCAACACTGAAGCTTTCTTT.

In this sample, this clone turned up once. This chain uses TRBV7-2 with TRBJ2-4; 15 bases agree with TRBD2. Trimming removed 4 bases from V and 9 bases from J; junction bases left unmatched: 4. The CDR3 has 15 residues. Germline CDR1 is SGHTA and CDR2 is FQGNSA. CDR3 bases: TGTGCCAGCAGCTACCGGACTAGCGGGAGGGGCATTCAGTACTTC. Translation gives CASSYRTSGRGIQYF.

The CDR3 region is CASGKGARYEQYF. The CDR3, as DNA: TGCGCCAGCGGAAAGGGGGCAAGGTACGAGCAGTACTTC. This chain connects TRBV10-2 to TRBJ2-7; TRBD1 agrees at 7 bases. CDR3 length: 13 amino acids. J lost 4 bases, V lost 8 bases, and 8 bases had no gene match. Germline lookup yields CDR1 WSHSY and CDR2 SAAADI.

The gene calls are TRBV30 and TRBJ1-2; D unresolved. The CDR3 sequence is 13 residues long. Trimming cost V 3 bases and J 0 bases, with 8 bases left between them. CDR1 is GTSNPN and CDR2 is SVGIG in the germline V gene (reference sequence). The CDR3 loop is CAWSWSTNYGYTF. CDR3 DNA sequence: TGTGCCTGGAGCTGGTCTACTAACTATGGCTACACCTTC. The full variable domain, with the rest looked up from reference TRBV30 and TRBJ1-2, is SQTIHQWPATLVQPVGSPLSLECTVEGTSNPNLYWYRQAAGRGLQLLFYSVGIGQISSEVPQNLSASRPQDRQFILSSKKLLLSDSGFYLCAWSWSTNYGYTFGSGTRLTVV.